This is a list of T cell receptor beta chains from one sample in a study of blood T cell repertoires in COVID-19. Libraries were prepared by immunoSEQ multiplex PCR; TCRdb keeps only in-frame clonotypes and omits some of them. The sample has 190,000 or so clones; approximately 85% are singletons. What was sequenced was PBMCs or T cells enriched from blood (not recorded which). These receptors came from a man aged 35 to 55 who had recovered from COVID-19. CDR3s leave out the opening cysteine and the closing phenylalanine or tryptophan. Expanded clones get a size class; other rows say once, few or many, or leave the size out.

length: 12
J: TRBJ1-2
size: -
V: TRBV5-1
CDR3: ASSAGQGDYGYT

length: 14
J: TRBJ1-5
size: -
V: TRBV28
CDR3: ASSFPGPGFNQPQH

length: 13
J: TRBJ2-7
size: -
V: TRBV7-6
CDR3: ASSLRVGSDYEQY

length: 10
J: TRBJ1-2
size: -
V: TRBV29-1
CDR3: SVEDPEYGYT

length: 13
J: TRBJ2-1
size: -
V: TRBV7-3
CDR3: ASSPRLAVYNEQF

length: 12
J: TRBJ1-5
size: -
V: TRBV19
CDR3: ASSTDRGNQPQH

length: 15
J: TRBJ2-1
size: -
V: TRBV11-2
CDR3: ASSLDRAGRAYNEQF

length: 10
J: TRBJ2-1
size: -
V: TRBV7-3
CDR3: ASSFSGGEQF

length: 12
J: TRBJ2-1
size: -
V: TRBV7-9
CDR3: ASGTISSYNEQF

length: 14
J: TRBJ1-3
size: -
V: TRBV7-9
CDR3: ASSLSLTGAADTIY

length: 13
J: TRBJ1-3
size: -
V: TRBV28
CDR3: ASRWGTGVGNTIY

length: 16
J: TRBJ2-2
size: -
V: TRBV3-1/TRBV3-2
CDR3: ASSQDRGAGAWTGELF

length: 12
J: TRBJ1-1
size: -
V: TRBV5-6
CDR3: ASSLDRGGTEAF

length: 11
J: TRBJ1-1
size: -
V: TRBV27
CDR3: ASWRATNTEAF

length: 12
J: TRBJ1-4
size: -
V: TRBV28
CDR3: ASSFPATNEKLF

length: 13
J: TRBJ1-1
size: -
V: TRBV6-2/TRBV6-3
CDR3: ASSLAVIPNTEAF

length: 11
J: TRBJ1-1
size: -
V: TRBV28
CDR3: ASTIVSSREAF

length: 14
J: TRBJ2-3
size: -
V: TRBV4-1
CDR3: ASSLTGTVLTDTQY

length: 9
J: TRBJ2-7
size: -
V: TRBV30
CDR3: AWSSTYEQY

length: 11
J: TRBJ2-7
size: -
V: TRBV28
CDR3: ASTRGRGYEQY

length: 17
J: TRBJ2-7
size: -
V: TRBV3-1/TRBV3-2
CDR3: ASSQANRGLAGGKYEQY

length: 13
J: TRBJ2-7
size: -
V: TRBV10-1
CDR3: ASSPRTGISGEQY

length: 14
J: TRBJ2-7
size: few
V: TRBV7-8
CDR3: ASSLTGLAGAYEQY

length: 12
J: TRBJ2-3
size: -
V: TRBV20-1
CDR3: SASSGGSTDTQY

length: 10
J: TRBJ1-6
size: -
V: TRBV7-9
CDR3: ASSLEDLQVH

length: 14
J: TRBJ2-7
size: -
V: TRBV6-6
CDR3: ASSYGTGQGAYEQY

length: 14
J: TRBJ2-3
size: -
V: TRBV7-2
CDR3: ASSLVRSVVTDTQY

length: 13
J: TRBJ1-3
size: -
V: TRBV28
CDR3: ASSQQGNSGNTIY

length: 13
J: TRBJ2-1
size: -
V: TRBV11-2
CDR3: ASSLEGLAGEPSF

length: 10
J: TRBJ1-6
size: -
V: TRBV27
CDR3: ASSFTDSPLH

length: 14
J: TRBJ2-1
size: -
V: TRBV7-8
CDR3: ASSLGLGQINNEQF

length: 15
J: TRBJ2-6
size: -
V: TRBV7-3
CDR3: ASSLGQGGPGANVLT

length: 13
J: TRBJ2-1
size: -
V: TRBV5-1
CDR3: ASSTGGSGYNEQF

length: 12
J: TRBJ1-1
size: -
V: TRBV5-1
CDR3: ASSPRGSDTEAF

length: 11
J: TRBJ2-7
size: -
V: TRBV28
CDR3: ASSSGQGYEQY

length: 13
J: TRBJ1-3
size: -
V: TRBV15
CDR3: ATSRDEGRGNTIY

length: 14
J: TRBJ1-2
size: -
V: TRBV5-1
CDR3: ASSATTPDRGDGYT